A single T cell receptor beta chain is shown here with its context. What it binds is unknown. Germline V gene data show CDR1 as DFQATT and CDR2 as SNEGSKA (reference sequence). This CDR3 has 14 residues. This specimen comes from a study of T cells expressing NK-cell markers. Whole-study context: The study sequenced eight donors, seven HCMV-seropositive and one seronegative.

Study results and limitations: Several donors likewise had their CD3+CD56-NKG2C+ fraction led by these clonotypes. Specificity for HCMV among expanded NKG2C+ T cell clones was not established.

TCR beta cDNA was generated via 5'RACE template switching incorporating UMIs. TCRdb re-called the 5' RACE reads; one entry per CDR3 protein, DNA not given. Listed are a few hundred thousand distinct CDR3 sequences; around 4.9% falls within the top ten. The TCR sequence derives from a man aged 18 to 70 in good health. The rearrangement links TRBV20-1 to TRBJ1-1. The sample was blood T cells: a sorted CD56 or NKG2C T cell subset, CD4+ or CD8+ T cells, or bulk PBMC T cells (not recorded which). This chain's CDR3 is CSAQPRRENTEAFF.